These 15 T cell receptor beta chains were all obtained from the same sample, sequenced in a study of OX40 agonist ivuxolimab in advanced cancers. Profiled with immunoSEQ multiplex PCR; TCRdb holds only in-frame clones, not every one. There are about 65,000 clones in the sample; around 90% occur only once, and 0.35% to 0.45% lies in the top ten. The specimen was CD4+ or CD8+ T cells sorted from blood, collected in a trial of the OX40 agonist ivuxolimab. These receptors all stem from an adult with an advanced solid tumor such as melanoma, head and neck, liver or kidney cancer.

V is TRBV9 and J is TRBJ2-5; 8 positions match TRBD2. Germline-derived CDR1 and CDR2 are SGDLS and YYNGEE. V was clipped by 4 bases and J by 4 bases; unmatched bases: 6. CDR3 length: 14 residues. The CDR3 loop reads CASSPPLAGETQYF. DNA of the CDR3: TGTGCCAGCAGCCCCCCTCTAGCGGGAGAGACCCAGTACTTC.

The chain is built from TRBV6-5 and TRBJ1-1; D is unresolved. The germline V and J ends were trimmed by 6 bases and 1 base, with 12 bases remaining between them. Germline CDR1 reads MNHEY; CDR2 reads SVGAGI. The CDR3 totals 14 residues. CDR3 in DNA: TGTGCCAGCAGCCCTGGGCCCAAGAACACTGAAGCTTTCTTT. It yields the protein CASSPGPKNTEAFF.

V usage is TRBV5-3 and J usage is TRBJ2-7; D gene ambiguous. TRBV5-3 is annotated as an ORF whose role is uncertain. The CDR3 covers 12 residues. Trimming stripped 4 bases from V and 2 bases from J, with 7 bases between. CDR3: CARSPPTYEQYF. Written as DNA, the CDR3 is TGTGCCAGAAGCCCCCCTACCTACGAGCAGTACTTC.

The rearrangement uses TRBV9 and TRBJ2-2; D gene uncertain. Looked up from germline, CDR1 is SGDLS and CDR2 is YYNGEE. This CDR3 spans 15 amino acids. The V and J ends lost 0 bases and 5 bases respectively, with 11 bases between them. CDR3 DNA: TGTGCCAGCAGCGTAGTAACATCCGGAACCGGGGAGCTGTTTTTT. Its translation is CASSVVTSGTGELFF.

The chain combines TRBV4-2 with TRBJ1-2; possible D gene TRBD1, 5 bases. The V end was cut by 6 bases, the J end by 4 bases, with 15 bases between. The CDR3 is made up of 14 amino acids. Germline V gene sequence: CDR1 LGHNA, CDR2 YNFKEQ. The CDR3 is CASSPGPLSYGYTF. In DNA form, the CDR3 reads TGTGCCAGCAGTCCGGGACCCCTTTCCTATGGCTACACCTTC.

A single count supports this clone. The V call is TRBV5-4, the J call TRBJ2-1, with TRBD1 as a possible D gene (6 bases). The CDR3 covers 16 residues. V was cut by 2 bases and J by 6 bases, with 18 bases left in between. Germline V lookup: CDR1 SGHNT, CDR2 YYREEE (reference sequence). The CDR3 DNA reads as TGTGCCAGCAGCTTTATGAGGGGGTTATACATCAATGAGCAGTTCTTC. Its translation is CASSFMRGLYINEQFF.

The rearrangement links TRBV4-3 to TRBJ1-1; D remains ambiguous. This CDR3 comprises 16 residues. With 5 bases removed from V and 6 bases from J, the gap between germline ends came to 22 bases. Per germline, CDR1 LGHNA and CDR2 YSLEER. CDR3 coding DNA: TGCGCCAGCAGCACCCGCCTAGACTACTATAACGCTGAAGCTTTCTTT. This codes for CASSTRLDYYNAEAFF.

The chain joins TRBV9 to TRBJ2-5; 12 positions match TRBD2. The CDR3 is made up of 15 amino acids. The germline V gene encodes CDR1 SGDLS and CDR2 YYNGEE. With 2 bases clipped from V and 3 bases from J, the junction kept 2 bases outside the gene matches. This chain's CDR3 is CASSVSSGGEETQYF. Here the CDR3 DNA reads TGTGCCAGCAGCGTTTCTAGCGGGGGGGAAGAGACCCAGTACTTC.

The rearrangement uses TRBV5-1 and TRBJ1-3; TRBD1 might be the D (6 bases). The germline gives CDR1 SGHRS, CDR2 YFSETQ. Trimming shortened V by 0 bases and J by 2 bases, and 12 bases separated the two germline ends. The CDR3 is 16 amino acids. CDR3 amino acids: CASSLGSHRAGNTIYF. The CDR3 nucleotides read TGCGCCAGCAGCTTGGGGTCGCACAGGGCTGGAAACACCATATATTTT.

The chain combines TRBV9 with TRBJ2-2, with TRBD2 identical over 8 bases. Trimming took 2 bases from V and 2 from J; bases not matched to a gene: 11. The CDR3 consists of 18 residues. CDR1 SGDLS and CDR2 YYNGEE come from the germline V gene. As DNA, the CDR3 is TGTGCCAGCAGCGTTCGCCCAGCGGGGGCGACAAACACCGGGGAGCTGTTTTTT. Its protein product is CASSVRPAGATNTGELFF.

CDR3 coding DNA: TGTGCCAGCAGTGCGGAAGCCGCCCACGAGCAGTACTTC. Translated, it gives CASSAEAAHEQYF. The chain couples TRBV2 to TRBJ2-7; no reliable D call. This CDR3 has 13 amino acids. V shed 4 bases and J shed 5 bases, with 12 bases lying between them. Germline loops: CDR1 SNHLY, CDR2 FYNNEI.

This rearrangement joins TRBV6-6 to TRBJ1-6; D gene unclear. Germline loops: CDR1 MNHNY, CDR2 SVGAGI (reference sequence). The CDR3 is 15 residues long. Trimming pared 6 bases from V and 4 bases from J, leaving 13 bases between. For the CDR3, the DNA is TGTGCCAGCAGGGGAGAGCCTTGGTATAATTCACCCCTCCACTTT. It encodes CASRGEPWYNSPLHF.

The chain couples TRBV4-2 to TRBJ2-3; either TRBD1 or TRBD2 may fit D (6 bases each). The CDR3 is 17 amino acids. V lost 3 bases and J 4 bases, leaving 20 bases between the germline ends. From germline, CDR1 is LGHNA and CDR2 YNFKEQ. For the CDR3, the DNA is TGTGCCAGCAGCCATCCAACCTATCGGGGGCGCGCAGATACGCAGTATTTT. This gives the protein CASSHPTYRGRADTQYF.

The chain is built from TRBV27 and TRBJ1-4; 7 nucleotides align to TRBD1. The CDR3 loop spans 15 amino acids. V was clipped by 5 bases and J by 10 bases; unmatched bases: 13. Germline values: CDR1 MNHEY, CDR2 SMNVEV (reference sequence). Written as DNA, the CDR3 is TGTGCCAGCAGTCCTACGGGACAGCGGGTAGGAAAACTGTTTTTT. It specifies CASSPTGQRVGKLFF. The full variable domain, its missing parts supplied by reference TRBV27 and TRBJ1-4, is EAQVTQNPRYLITVTGKKLTVTCSQNMNHEYMSWYRQDPGLGLRQIYYSMNVEVTDKGDVPEGYKVSRKEKRNFPLILESPSPNQTSLYFCASSPTGQRVGKLFFGSGTQLSVL.

The genes are TRBV14 and TRBJ2-3; D possibly matches TRBD1 or TRBD2 (6 bases each). Trimming took off 0 bases at V and 0 bases at J, with 10 bases between the two ends. The CDR3 consists of 16 residues. The V gene's germline CDR1 is SGHDN and CDR2 FVKESK. DNA of the CDR3: TGTGCCAGCAGCCAAGATTGGGGGGCTAGCACAGATACGCAGTATTTT. This encodes CASSQDWGASTDTQYF.